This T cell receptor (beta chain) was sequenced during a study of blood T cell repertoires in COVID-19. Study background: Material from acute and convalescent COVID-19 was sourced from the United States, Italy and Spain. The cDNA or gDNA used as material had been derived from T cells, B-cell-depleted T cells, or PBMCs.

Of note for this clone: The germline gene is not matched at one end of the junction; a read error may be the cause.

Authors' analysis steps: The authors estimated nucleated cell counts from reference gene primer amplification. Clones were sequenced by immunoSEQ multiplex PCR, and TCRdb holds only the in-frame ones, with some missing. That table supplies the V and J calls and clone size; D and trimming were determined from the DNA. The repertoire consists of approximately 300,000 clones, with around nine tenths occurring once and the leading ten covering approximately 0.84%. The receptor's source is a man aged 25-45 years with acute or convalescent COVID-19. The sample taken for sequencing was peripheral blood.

Here the CDR3 reads CASSFGQGAKTQYF. The DNA for the CDR3 is TGTGCTAGCAGCTTCGGACAGGGGGCGAAGACCCAGTACTTC. This sequence joins TRBV7-7 and TRBJ2-5; the match to TRBD1 covers 11 bases. There are 14 residues in the CDR3. The V gene's germline CDR1 is SSHAT and CDR2 FNYEAQ (reference sequence).